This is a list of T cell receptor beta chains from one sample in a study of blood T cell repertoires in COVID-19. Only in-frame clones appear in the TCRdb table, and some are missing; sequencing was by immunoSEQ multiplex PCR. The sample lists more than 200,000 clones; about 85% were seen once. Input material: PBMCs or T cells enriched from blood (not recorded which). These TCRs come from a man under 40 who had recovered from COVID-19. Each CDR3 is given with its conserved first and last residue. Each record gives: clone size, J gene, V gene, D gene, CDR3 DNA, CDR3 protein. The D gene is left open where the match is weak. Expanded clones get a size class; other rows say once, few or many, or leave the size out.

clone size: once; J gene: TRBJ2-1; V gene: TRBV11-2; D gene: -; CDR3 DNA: TGTGCCAGCAGCTTAGATGCGTCCCCCTACAATGAGCAGTTCTTC; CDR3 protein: CASSLDASPYNEQFF
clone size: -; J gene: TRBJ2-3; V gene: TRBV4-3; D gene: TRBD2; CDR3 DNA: TGCGCCAGCAGCCAAGCAACTAGCGGATCCTATACGCAGTATTTT; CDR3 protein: CASSQATSGSYTQYF
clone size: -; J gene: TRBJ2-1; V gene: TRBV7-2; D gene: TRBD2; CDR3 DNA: TGTGCCAGCAGCAAGGAGACCGGGACTAGCGGGAGAAATGAGCAGTTCTTC; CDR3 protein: CASSKETGTSGRNEQFF
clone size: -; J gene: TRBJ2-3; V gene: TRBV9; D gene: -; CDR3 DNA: TGTGCCAGCAGCGTATGGGGGGGGCTCACAGATACGCAGTATTTT; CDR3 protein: CASSVWGGLTDTQYF
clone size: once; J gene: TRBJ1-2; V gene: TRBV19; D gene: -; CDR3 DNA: TGTGCCAGTTTACAGGGAAAAATTGGCGGCTACACCTTC; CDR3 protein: CASLQGKIGGYTF
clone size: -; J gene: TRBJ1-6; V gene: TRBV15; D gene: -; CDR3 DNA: TGTGCCACCAGCAGAGCCGGGATATATAATTCACCCCTCCACTTT; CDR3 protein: CATSRAGIYNSPLHF
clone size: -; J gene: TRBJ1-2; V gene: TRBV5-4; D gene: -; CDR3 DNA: TGTGCCAGCAGCTCGGGGGGAATGGGTGGCTACACCTTC; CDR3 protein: CASSSGGMGGYTF
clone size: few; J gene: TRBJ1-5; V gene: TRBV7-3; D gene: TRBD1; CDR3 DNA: TGTGCCAGCAGCCTCGACAGGGACCAGCCCCAGCATTTT; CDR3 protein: CASSLDRDQPQHF
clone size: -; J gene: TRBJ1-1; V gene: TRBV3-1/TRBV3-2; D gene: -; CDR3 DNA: TGTGCCAGCAGCCAAGTACTCGGGGCTGAAGCTTTCTTT; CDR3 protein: CASSQVLGAEAFF
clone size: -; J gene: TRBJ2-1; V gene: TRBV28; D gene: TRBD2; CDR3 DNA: TGTGCCAGCAGTTTAGGGCCCCCCGGGACTAGCGGGGCTTACAATGAGCAGTTCTTC; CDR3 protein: CASSLGPPGTSGAYNEQFF
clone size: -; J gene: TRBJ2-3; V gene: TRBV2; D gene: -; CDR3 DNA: TGTGCCAGCCGTTACAGGGCTCGCACAGATACGCAGTATTTT; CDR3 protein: CASRYRARTDTQYF
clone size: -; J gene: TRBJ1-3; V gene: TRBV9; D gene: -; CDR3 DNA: TGTGCCAGCAGCTTTCGCTTAGGGGCTGGAAACACCATATATTTT; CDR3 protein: CASSFRLGAGNTIYF
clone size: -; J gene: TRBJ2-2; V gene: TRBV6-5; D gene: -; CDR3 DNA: TGTGCCAGCAGTTACGAGGGGGCCGGGGAGCTGTTTTTT; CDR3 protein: CASSYEGAGELFF
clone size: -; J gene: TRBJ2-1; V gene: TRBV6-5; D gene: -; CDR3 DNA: TGTGCCAGCGTTGGGGGGGCGGTGTGGAATGAGCAGTTCTTC; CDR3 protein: CASVGGAVWNEQFF
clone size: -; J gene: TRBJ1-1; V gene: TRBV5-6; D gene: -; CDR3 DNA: TGTGCCAGCAGCTTCGGCAGGGGAGACACTGAAGCTTTCTTT; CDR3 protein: CASSFGRGDTEAFF
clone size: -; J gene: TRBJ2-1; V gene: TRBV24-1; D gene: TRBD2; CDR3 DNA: TGTGCCACCAGTGATAGAGGAGCGGGACGAAATGAGCAGTTCTTC; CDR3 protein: CATSDRGAGRNEQFF
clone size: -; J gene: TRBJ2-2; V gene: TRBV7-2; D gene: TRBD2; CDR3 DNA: TGTGCCAGCAGCTTAACGGCAGCGGGGAGCGCGAACACCGGGGAGCTGTTTTTT; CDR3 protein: CASSLTAAGSANTGELFF
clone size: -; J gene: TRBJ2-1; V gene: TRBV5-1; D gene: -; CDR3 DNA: TGCGCCAGCAGCTTGGTTTCAGGTAACTATGAGCAGTTCTTC; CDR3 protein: CASSLVSGNYEQFF
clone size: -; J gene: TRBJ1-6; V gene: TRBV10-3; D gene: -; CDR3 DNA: TGTGCCATCAGTGAGGGCCAGGGGCCACCCCTCCACTTT; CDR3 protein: CAISEGQGPPLHF
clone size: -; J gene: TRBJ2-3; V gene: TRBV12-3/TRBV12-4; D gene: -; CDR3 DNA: TGTGCCAGCAGTTCTTCAGATACGCAGTATTTT; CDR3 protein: CASSSSDTQYF
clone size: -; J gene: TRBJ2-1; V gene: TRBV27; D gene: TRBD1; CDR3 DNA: TGTGCCAGCAGTTTATCACCACAGGGGGCGCTTTTCTTC; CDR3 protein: CASSLSPQGALFF
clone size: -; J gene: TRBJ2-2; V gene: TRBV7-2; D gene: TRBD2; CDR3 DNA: TGTGCCAGCAGCTCGGGGGGGCGGGACACCGGGGAGCTGTTTTTT; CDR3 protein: CASSSGGRDTGELFF
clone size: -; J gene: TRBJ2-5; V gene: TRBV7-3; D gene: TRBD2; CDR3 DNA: TGTGCCAGCAGCCCCGGGGGGAGGGAGACCCAGTACTTC; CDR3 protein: CASSPGGRETQYF
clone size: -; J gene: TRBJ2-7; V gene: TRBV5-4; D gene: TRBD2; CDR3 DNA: TGTGCCAGCAGCTTCGGACTAGGGCAGGCCTACGAGCAGTACTTC; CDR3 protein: CASSFGLGQAYEQYF
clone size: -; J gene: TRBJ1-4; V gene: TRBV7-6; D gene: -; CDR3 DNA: TGTGCCAGCAGGCGACGGACAGAACCCAATGAAAAACTGTTTTTT; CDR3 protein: CASRRRTEPNEKLFF
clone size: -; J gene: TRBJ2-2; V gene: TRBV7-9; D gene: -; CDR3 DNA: TGTGCCAGCACTCTAGGGGGGGCCGACACCGGGGAGCTGTTTTTT; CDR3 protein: CASTLGGADTGELFF
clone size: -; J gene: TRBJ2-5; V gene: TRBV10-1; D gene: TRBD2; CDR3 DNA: TGCGCCAGCAGTGCAACTAGCGGGAGCTATTTGAAAGAGACCCAGTACTTC; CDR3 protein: CASSATSGSYLKETQYF
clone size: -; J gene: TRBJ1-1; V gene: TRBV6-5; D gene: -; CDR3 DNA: TGTGCCAGCAGTTATGACACCTTCAACACTGAAGCTTTCTTT; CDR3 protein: CASSYDTFNTEAFF
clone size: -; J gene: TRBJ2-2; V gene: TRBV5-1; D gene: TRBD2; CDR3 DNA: TGCGCCAGCAGCGCCCCGACTAGCACTAACACCGGGGAGCTGTTTTTT; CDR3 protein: CASSAPTSTNTGELFF
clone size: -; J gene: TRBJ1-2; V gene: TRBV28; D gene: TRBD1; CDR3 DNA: TGTGCCAGCAGTTTCGGACAGGGCTATGGCTACACCTTC; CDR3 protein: CASSFGQGYGYTF
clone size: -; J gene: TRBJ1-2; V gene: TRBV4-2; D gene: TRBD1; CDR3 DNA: TGTGCCAGCAGCCAAGACCCCGGGACAGGGGGTAGTGGCTACACCTTC; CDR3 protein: CASSQDPGTGGSGYTF
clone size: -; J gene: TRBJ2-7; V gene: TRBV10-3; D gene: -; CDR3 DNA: TGTGCCATCGGTTCCGACTCCCCGGTCAACGAGCAGTACTTC; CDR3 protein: CAIGSDSPVNEQYF
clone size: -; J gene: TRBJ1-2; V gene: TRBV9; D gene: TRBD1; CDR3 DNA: TGTGCCAGCAGCGTAGGGGACAGGTCGTACACCTTC; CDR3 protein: CASSVGDRSYTF
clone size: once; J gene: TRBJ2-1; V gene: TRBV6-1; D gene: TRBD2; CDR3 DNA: TGTGCCAGCAGTGAACATCCCGGCCAACTAGCGGGAGTGGTGAATGAGCAGTTCTTC; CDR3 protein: CASSEHPGQLAGVVNEQFF
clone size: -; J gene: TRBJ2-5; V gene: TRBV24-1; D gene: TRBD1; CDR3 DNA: TGTGCCACCAGTGGAACAGGGGAAGAGACCCAGTACTTC; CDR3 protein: CATSGTGEETQYF
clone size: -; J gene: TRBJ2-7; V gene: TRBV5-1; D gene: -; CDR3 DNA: TGCGCCAGCAGCTTGGAGGGGACACTAACCTACGAGCAGTACTTC; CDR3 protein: CASSLEGTLTYEQYF
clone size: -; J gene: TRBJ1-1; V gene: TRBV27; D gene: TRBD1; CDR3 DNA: TGTGCCAGCAGTGGGACAGGGGGCGCGGGTGAAGCTTTCTTT; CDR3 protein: CASSGTGGAGEAFF
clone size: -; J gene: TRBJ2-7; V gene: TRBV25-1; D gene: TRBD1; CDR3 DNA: TGTGCCAGCAGGAAGACAGGGTCAATCTACGAGCAGTACTTC; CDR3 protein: CASRKTGSIYEQYF
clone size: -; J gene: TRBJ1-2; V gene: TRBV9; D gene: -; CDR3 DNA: TGTGCCAGCACCGGCGGGAGATCTCTTGGATATGGCTACACCTTC; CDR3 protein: CASTGGRSLGYGYTF
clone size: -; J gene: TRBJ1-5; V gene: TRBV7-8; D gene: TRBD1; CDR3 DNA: TGTGCCAGCAGCCGCCTGACAGGGCACAATCAGCCCCAGCATTTT; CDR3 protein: CASSRLTGHNQPQHF
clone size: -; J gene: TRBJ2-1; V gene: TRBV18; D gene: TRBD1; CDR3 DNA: TGTGCCAGCTCACCCAGGGTAGGGGGCAGGGATGAGCAGTTCTTC; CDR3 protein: CASSPRVGGRDEQFF
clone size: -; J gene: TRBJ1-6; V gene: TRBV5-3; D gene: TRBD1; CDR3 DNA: TGTGCCAGAAGCCTCGGACAGGGCGATTCACCCCTCCACTTT; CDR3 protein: CARSLGQGDSPLHF
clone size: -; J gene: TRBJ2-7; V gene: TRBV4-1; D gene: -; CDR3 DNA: TGCGCCAGCAGCCAAGACCGGGACACTTCCTACGAGCAGTACTTC; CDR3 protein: CASSQDRDTSYEQYF
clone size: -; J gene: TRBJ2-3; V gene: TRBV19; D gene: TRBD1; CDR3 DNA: TGTGCCAGTAAAGACTACGGGACAGGGAAGGCAGATACGCAGTATTTT; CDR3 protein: CASKDYGTGKADTQYF
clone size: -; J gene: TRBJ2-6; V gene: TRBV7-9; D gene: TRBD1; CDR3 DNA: TGTGCCAGCAGCACATCGGCCGGACAGGGGAGGTCTGGGGCCAACGTCCTGACTTTC; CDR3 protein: CASSTSAGQGRSGANVLTF
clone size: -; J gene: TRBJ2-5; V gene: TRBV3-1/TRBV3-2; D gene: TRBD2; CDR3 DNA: TGTGCCAGCAGCGCCTCCGGGACTAGCGGTTTTTTTGTGGAGACCCAGTACTTC; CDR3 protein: CASSASGTSGFFVETQYF
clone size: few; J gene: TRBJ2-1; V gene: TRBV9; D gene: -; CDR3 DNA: TGTGCCAGCAGCGTAGGCGGGGCGAACTACAATGAGCAGTTCTTC; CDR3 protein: CASSVGGANYNEQFF
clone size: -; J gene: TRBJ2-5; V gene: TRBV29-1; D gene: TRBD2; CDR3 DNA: TGCAGCGGTGCCTCGGGACTAGCGGGAGAGACCCAGTACTTC; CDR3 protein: CSGASGLAGETQYF
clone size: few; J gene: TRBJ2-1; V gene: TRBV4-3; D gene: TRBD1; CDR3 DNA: TGCGCCAGTAGGTCCGGGACAGGGTTTCCCAATGAGCAGTTCTTC; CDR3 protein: CASRSGTGFPNEQFF